This TCR beta chain was sequenced for a study of neurological immune-mediated disorders. Study conclusions and caveats: Whereas HTLV-1-associated myelopathy showed the most TCR clonal expansion, multiple sclerosis showed the least, with levels below those of healthy controls.

The study drew its healthy controls from blood bank volunteers in Maryland, USA. PBMCs stored at -80 C, 2 million in total, were the source of the unsorted libraries. This CDR3 contains 15 residues. The V and J ends lost 3 bases and 2 bases respectively, with 17 bases between them. In germline, CDR1 is DFQATT, CDR2 SNEGSKA (reference sequence). The cDNA was generated by 5'RACE with 10-nucleotide random UMIs. TCRdb redid the calling of the 5' RACE reads with MiXCR, one entry per CDR3 protein. The sample carries 30,000 or so distinct CDR3 sequences, about 15% recorded once. This clonotype was seen many times. Antigen: not known.

Sequencing used PBMCs. V gene TRBV20-1 combines with J gene TRBJ2-7, with D possibly called TRBD1 or TRBD2 (5 bases each). This TCR was sampled from a man between 65 and 85 years old in good health. CDR3 DNA sequence: TGCAGTGCTAGCCGTCCCGGGACGACTACCTACGAGCAGTACTTC. It yields the protein CSASRPGTTTYEQYF.